This entry lists 8 T cell receptor beta chains sequenced from one sample in a study of blood T cell repertoires in COVID-19. Assay: immunoSEQ multiplex PCR; the TCRdb copy retains only in-frame clones and omits some. Of around 140,000 clones listed, 60% to 80% are singletons. The sample comprised PBMCs or T cells enriched from blood (not recorded which). Receptors originate from a woman aged 45-60 years who had recovered from COVID-19.

This clone was detected ten times or more. This chain connects TRBV19 to TRBJ1-5, with a possible D match to TRBD1 (5 bases). V was pared by 7 bases and J by 4 bases, with 11 bases between. The CDR3 contains 13 residues. CDR1 is LNHDA, CDR2 SQIVND, per germline (reference sequence). In nucleotides, the CDR3 is TGTGCCAGTAAAGACAGCCCAAATCAGCCCCAGCATTTT. Its translation: CASKDSPNQPQHF.

The V gene is TRBV3-1 (or the pseudogene TRBV3-2), the J gene TRBJ2-1; TRBD2 aligns across 10 bases. V shed 5 bases, J shed 4 bases, and the junction held 11 bases outside the gene matches. CDR1 and CDR2 from the germline V gene are LGHDT and YNNKEL (reference sequence). The CDR3 consists of 17 residues. The CDR3: CASSTRTSGPSYNEQFF. The DNA of the CDR3 is TGTGCCAGCAGCACAAGGACTAGCGGACCATCATACAATGAGCAGTTCTTC.

This chain links TRBV20-1 with TRBJ1-6; D call uncertain. The CDR3 consists of 15 residues. V shed 3 bases and J shed 0 bases, with 9 bases lying between them. Germline V gives CDR1 DFQATT, CDR2 SNEGSKA (reference sequence). CDR3 nucleotides: TGCAGTGCTAGTCAGGCGAGCTCCTATAATTCACCCCTCCACTTT. Amino acids: CSASQASSYNSPLHF.

This chain links TRBV7-3 with TRBJ2-2; the D gene is possibly TRBD2 (5 bases). The CDR3 has 16 residues. Trimming pared 2 bases from V and 2 bases from J, leaving 12 bases between. The germline V gene has CDR1 SGHTA and CDR2 FQGTGA. The CDR3 spells CASSLFAGVNTGELFF. DNA of the CDR3: TGTGCCAGCAGCTTATTCGCCGGGGTAAACACCGGGGAGCTGTTTTTT.

This clone was seen only a few times. The chain uses TRBV11-3 and TRBJ1-2; D may be TRBD1 (5 bases). Germline V gene data show CDR1 as SGHNT and CDR2 as YENEEA. Trimming pared 5 bases from V and 6 bases from J, leaving 16 bases between. The CDR3 spans 14 residues. CDR3 loop: CASSPLGGVNGYTF. The DNA of the CDR3 is TGTGCCAGCAGCCCATTGGGGGGGGTGAATGGCTACACCTTC.

The chain links TRBV5-1 to TRBJ2-3; a possible D gene is TRBD1 (5 bases). The germline CDR1 and CDR2 sequences are SGHRS and YFSETQ. The CDR3 has 14 residues. V gave up 0 bases and J gave up 2 bases, with 7 bases separating them. The CDR3 DNA reads as TGCGCCAGCAGCTTGGGCAGGGTCACAGATACGCAGTATTTT. Translation: CASSLGRVTDTQYF.

The J gene is TRBJ2-7, the V gene TRBV27; unclear D gene. Trimming took 2 bases from V and 3 from J, leaving 11 bases between them. The germline gives CDR1 MNHEY, CDR2 SMNVEV (reference sequence). The CDR3 runs to 14 residues. The CDR3 protein is CASSLGPNDYEQYF. The CDR3 coding sequence is TGTGCCAGCAGTTTAGGGCCCAACGACTACGAGCAGTACTTC.

The chain uses TRBV9 and TRBJ2-2; 7 nucleotides align to TRBD2. The CDR3 contains 16 residues. V was pared by 3 bases and J by 0 bases, with 5 bases of the junction left unmatched. CDR1 SGDLS and CDR2 YYNGEE come from the germline V gene. The CDR3 bases are TGTGCCAGCAGCGAGACTAGCATGACGAACACCGGGGAGCTGTTTTTT. It translates to CASSETSMTNTGELFF.